Listed below are T cell receptor beta chains from one sample, sequenced in a study of cytomegalovirus exposure and HLA in healthy donors. Profiling relied on immunoSEQ multiplex PCR, and the TCRdb table lists in-frame clones only, not all of them. The data show fewer than 60,000 clones, around four fifths seen once. The sequenced sample was PBMCs. These receptor sequences come from a man aged 50 to 60 in good health and CMV-seronegative. CDR3s include the opening cysteine and the closing phenylalanine or tryptophan. D genes are given only for firm matches. The size of a clone is reported for some rows only, either as once, few or many, or as a class for expanded clones.

.	TRBD1	TRBJ1-2	TRBV11-2	CASSPGQGRPLTF	TGTGCCAGCAGCCCGGGACAGGGGCGTCCCCTCACCTTC
few	TRBD2	TRBJ2-3	TRBV4-3	CASSQDLGGGADTQYF	TGCGCCAGCAGCCAAGACTTAGGCGGGGGGGCGGATACGCAGTATTTT
.	.	TRBJ2-1	TRBV9	CASSVSPYNEQFF	TGTGCCAGCAGCGTAAGCCCCTACAATGAGCAGTTCTTC
.	TRBD1	TRBJ1-2	TRBV10-3	CAISDRGLGGYTF	TGTGCCATCAGTGACAGGGGGCTGGGTGGCTACACCTTC
.	TRBD2	TRBJ2-5	TRBV9	CASSVATTKASGTQETQYF	TGTGCCAGCAGCGTAGCTACAACAAAGGCTAGCGGGACCCAAGAGACCCAGTACTTC
.	TRBD1	TRBJ2-2	TRBV7-9	CASSHWTGGGTGELFF	TGTGCCAGCAGCCATTGGACAGGGGGCGGCACCGGGGAGCTGTTTTTT
once	TRBD2	TRBJ2-3	TRBV7-2	CASSLGAPSGPRDTQYF	TGTGCCAGCAGCTTAGGGGCGCCTAGCGGGCCCCGGGATACGCAGTATTTT
few	TRBD1	TRBJ2-3	TRBV6-5	CASRATGVGTDTQYF	TGTGCCAGCAGGGCGACAGGGGTAGGGACAGATACGCAGTATTTT
.	.	TRBJ2-1	TRBV15	CATSRGASYGQFF	TGTGCCACCAGCAGAGGCGCCTCCTACGGGCAGTTCTTC
.	TRBD1	TRBJ2-7	TRBV7-2	CASSQGTGWSYEQYF	TGTGCCAGCAGTCAAGGGACAGGGTGGTCCTACGAGCAGTACTTC